This entry is about one T cell receptor (beta chain). This record belongs to a study of blood T cell repertoires in COVID-19. About the research overall: Samples came from the United States, Italy and Spain, spanning acute and convalescent COVID-19. PBMCs, B-cell-depleted T cells, or T cells provided the cDNA or gDNA that made up the material.

Assay used: immunoSEQ multiplex PCR; TCRdb lists only in-frame clones, some missing. The sample holds tens of thousands of clones, approximately 88% seen once. With 1 base clipped from V and 6 bases from J, the junction kept 6 bases outside the gene matches. Germline lookup yields CDR1 GTSNPN and CDR2 SVGIG (reference sequence). This CDR3 is built from 16 residues. V is TRBV30 and J is TRBJ2-3; TRBD2 matches at 14 bases. The source is a man in his fifties with active or convalescent COVID-19. The material sequenced was peripheral blood. DNA for the CDR3: TGTGCCTGGAGTGAAGGACTAGCGGGGGGCCCGGATACGCAGTATTTT. Amino acid sequence: CAWSEGLAGGPDTQYF.